This record covers a single T cell receptor beta chain. After removal of 6 bases from V and 5 bases from J, the junction contained 6 bases not matched to a gene. The CDR3 runs to 14 residues. Looked up from germline, CDR1 is MNHNY and CDR2 is SVGAGI (reference sequence). The PCR contained 60 Vbeta and 13 Jbeta primers. Profiled with immunoSEQ multiplex PCR; TCRdb holds only in-frame clones, not every one. The sample comprises roughly 86,000 clones, roughly 85% of which are singletons, and approximately 5.7% rests with the top ten. The data were taken from a study of cytomegalovirus exposure and HLA in healthy donors. The donors (healthy individuals) were bone marrow donors.

V gene TRBV6-6 combines with J gene TRBJ1-5; 8 bases match TRBD1. The clonotype comes from a female donor in good health and CMV-seronegative. The sample taken for sequencing was PBMCs. The CDR3 DNA reads TGTGCCAGCAGCCGGACAGGGAGAGATCAGCCCCAGCATTTT. This translates into CASSRTGRDQPQHF.